Listed here are 2 T cell receptor beta chains from one sample, sequenced in a study of tumor-infiltrating lymphocytes in primary liver carcinoma. Starting from 500 ng of total RNA, TCR beta cDNA was produced with a primer in the constant region. Modified slightly, ARM-PCR produced TCR beta libraries over three nested multiplex PCR rounds. Rounds one and two of PCR, each of 10 to 11 cycles, were primed with TRBV1-TRBV30 forward primers and a C-beta reverse primer. TCRdb analysed the multiplex PCR reads with MiXCR anew, one entry per CDR3 protein. The sample carries around 330,000 distinct CDR3 sequences, 60% to 80% recorded once. RNA isolated from unsorted whole blood supplied the blood RNA, with germline DNA also extracted. The material sequenced was peripheral blood. The receptors stem from a man in his forties with primary liver carcinoma and hepatitis B virus infection.

As to this clonotype: This could be a read error, since a much larger clone is one nucleotide away. The chain joins TRBV29-1 to TRBJ1-2, with a tentative D call TRBD1 (5 bases). Germline CDR1 SQVTM, CDR2 ANQGSEA. V was shortened by 4 bases and J by 1 base, with 13 bases between the two germline ends. There are 14 residues in the CDR3. This CDR3 is CSVGGGYGNYGYTF. DNA of the CDR3: TGCAGCGTTGGTGGGGGGTACGGTAACTATGGCTACACCTTC.

Concerning this clonotype: A read error may be the cause here, since a much bigger clone is one base away. This chain joins TRBV4-3 and TRBJ2-1; D is unclear. The germline gives CDR1 LGHNA, CDR2 YSLEER. This CDR3 is built from 14 residues. CDR3 sequence: CASGQGTQYNEQFF. DNA for the CDR3: TGCGCCAGCGGCCAAGGCACGCAATACAATGAGCAGTTCTTC.